The TCR beta chain under discussion was sequenced for a study of blood T cell repertoires in COVID-19. As for the study in general: PBMCs, B-cell-depleted T cells, or T cells were the source of the cDNA or gDNA that made up the material.

Measured with immunoSEQ multiplex PCR; TCRdb has only the in-frame clones, and not every one. The sample gives 250,000 to 300,000 clones, 70% to 90% of which show up once; around 0.9% is in the top ten. The CDR3 consists of 14 residues. CDR1 is SGHNT and CDR2 is YENEEA in the germline V gene. V gave up 5 bases and J gave up 2 bases, with 10 bases separating them. The study counted Cohort 3 donors as recovered given two negative PCRs, clearance, or symptom resolution. This clone appeared a single time. This chain links TRBV11-3 with TRBJ1-3; D gene unclear. This receptor was taken from a woman under 40 who had recovered from COVID-19. The sequencing sample was made of PBMCs or T cells enriched from blood (not recorded which). Written as DNA, the CDR3 is TGTGCCAGCAGCCCCTTACAGCCTGGAAACACCATATATTTT. Protein sequence: CASSPLQPGNTIYF.